This T cell receptor (beta chain) was found in a study of breast tumors, draining lymph nodes, adjacent tissues. General study points: The data were judged consistent with most tumor T cells coming from lymph node and expanding in tumor. Tumors had less TCR diversity than lymph nodes, more than nontumor tissue. Luminal-like breast cancer showed significantly greater tumor-nontumor repertoire similarity than basal-like breast cancer did. That most tumor T cells come from lymph nodes remained unproven.

MiXCR, run by TCRdb on the multiplex PCR reads, gives a single entry per CDR3 protein. Of roughly 14,000 distinct CDR3 sequences listed, 55% were seen once; the top ten hold roughly 30%. In this sample, this clonotype turned up many times. Its matching antigen is unknown. V was pared by 4 bases and J by 0 bases, with 9 bases between. The germline gives CDR1 LGHNT, CDR2 FRNRAP. CDR3 size: 14 residues. The chain carries TRBV12-5 and TRBJ1-1, with unresolved D. Sequenced input: tumor-adjacent breast tissue. This receptor was taken from a female donor with breast cancer. Some clones in this sample may be carry-over from other donors' samples. The CDR3 protein is CASGSPPVNTEAFF. DNA of the CDR3: TGTGCTAGTGGTTCCCCCCCGGTGAACACTGAAGCTTTCTTT.